The clone carrying this T cell receptor (beta chain) was found a few times. The antigen is not known. This entry is derived from a study of T-cell reconstitution after alpha-beta-depleted transplantation in children. The CDR3 contains 15 residues. V shed 2 bases and J shed 10 bases, with 21 bases lying between them. Germline assignment: CDR1 SGHRS and CDR2 YFSETQ. The TCRbeta library was prepared with unique molecular identifiers. Using its own MiXCR run on the PCR reads, TCRdb lists one record per CDR3 protein. This sample yields fewer than 550,000 distinct CDR3 sequences, of which more than 9.5% are seen a single time; approximately 15% belongs to the top ten. Whole-study findings and limits: For some patients, TCRbeta diversity was high at day 60 because of recipient T cells and thymic progenitors that survived. There were reportedly several hundred expanded graft clones from which alpha-beta T cells came about two months after transplant. Newly produced T cells mostly accounted for T-cell counts and diversity one year post-transplant.

The V call is TRBV5-1, the J call TRBJ1-1; D may be TRBD1 (6 bases). The clonotype was recovered from a female patient aged 2-9 years who had a stem cell transplant for aplastic anemia, so the T cells may come from the graft donor. The sample was PBMCs, mostly from graft donor cells, taken 180 days after TCRalphabeta/CD19-depleted stem cell transplant. CDR3 amino acids: CASSFALGAGSLAFF. The CDR3 nucleotides read TGCGCCAGCAGCTTTGCCCTGGGGGCAGGAAGTCTAGCTTTCTTT.